This record looks at one T cell receptor beta chain sequence and its context. Template switching introduced a universal primer site, and the cDNA bore unique molecular identifiers. A single record per CDR3 protein comes from TCRdb applying MiXCR to the 5' RACE reads. The sample consists of about 530,000 distinct CDR3 sequences, approximately 16% of them appearing once. The entry originates in a study of identical twins. CDR1 and CDR2 from the germline V gene are SGHVS and FNYEAQ. Between the trimmed V and J ends, which lost 2 bases and 0 bases, there was a span of 9 bases. The CDR3 contains 15 residues. These same records also appear under a second study, on yellow fever vaccine responses in identical twins.

The material sequenced was CD4+ T cells sorted from blood. This chain connects TRBV7-6 to TRBJ2-3, with D unclear. The receptor comes from a woman between 18 and 29 years old in good health. The CDR3 here is CASSLFAASTDTQYF. The CDR3 DNA follows: TGTGCCAGCAGCTTATTTGCGGCTAGCACAGATACGCAGTATTTT.